This entry lists 8 T cell receptor beta chains sequenced from one sample in a study of Ad26.COV2.S vaccination and SARS-CoV-2 variants. As for treatment: 19 received Ad26.COV2.S at low or high dose, single or two shots; roughly five received placebo; per-sample allocation not given. Day 63 after the first vaccine or placebo injection was the time point for sampling. The protocol was immunoSEQ multiplex PCR, while the TCRdb copy is restricted to in-frame clones and leaves out a portion. The sample records a few hundred thousand clones, roughly 88% being singletons. The sample consisted of peripheral blood, taken in a trial of Ad26.COV2.S vaccine versus placebo. The receptor set was obtained from a person between 18 and 65 years old who received the Ad26.COV2.S COVID-19 vaccine or a placebo.

V gene TRBV5-1 combines with J gene TRBJ2-3; D is possibly TRBD1 or TRBD2 (5 bases each). Trimming left V 2 bases short and J 2 bases short, with 24 bases between. The CDR3 is made up of 19 amino acids. Germline V gene data show CDR1 as SGHRS and CDR2 as YFSETQ. Written as DNA, the CDR3 is TGCGCCAGCAGCTTCAAGGTAACAGGTCGAGGGTGGGACACAGATACGCAGTATTTT. It specifies CASSFKVTGRGWDTDTQYF.

The CDR3 DNA is TGTGCCAGCAGCCATACCACTTTATTCGGACAGGGGTCCTATGGCTACACCTTC. Translation gives CASSHTTLFGQGSYGYTF. The genes are TRBV7-9 and TRBJ1-2; 9 positions match TRBD1. Germline CDR1 is SEHNR and CDR2 is FQNEAQ (reference sequence). CDR3 length equals 18 residues. The trim removed 5 bases at V and 4 bases at J, leaving 17 bases unmatched. The variable domain in full, with the rest retrieved from reference TRBV7-9 and TRBJ1-2, is DTGVSQNPRHKITKRGQNVTFRCDPISEHNRLYWYRQTLGQGPEFLTYFQNEAQLEKSRLLSDRFSAERPKGSFSTLEIQRTEQGDSAMYLCASSHTTLFGQGSYGYTFGSGTRLTVV.

The rearrangement links TRBV28 to TRBJ1-6; perhaps TRBD1 as D (5 bases). The CDR3 totals 14 residues. Germline V gene data show CDR1 as MDHEN and CDR2 as SYDVKM. V lost 6 bases to trimming and J lost 7 bases, with 13 bases between them. As DNA, the CDR3 is TGTGCCAGCAGCCCAAGGACAAGAAATTCACCCCTCCACTTT. This codes for CASSPRTRNSPLHF.

The rearrangement links TRBV6-6 to TRBJ2-7; TRBD2 aligns across 7 bases. Germline V gives CDR1 MNHNY, CDR2 SVGAGI (reference sequence). The length of the CDR3 is 14 residues. After removal of 5 bases from V and 2 bases from J, the junction contained 6 bases not matched to a gene. The CDR3 DNA follows: TGTGCCAGCAGTGACCCTAGCGGAACCTACGAGCAGTACTTC. Its translation: CASSDPSGTYEQYF.

V and J are TRBV9 and TRBJ1-4, with D tentatively TRBD1 (5 bases). The germline CDR1 and CDR2 sequences are SGDLS and YYNGEE. V was clipped by 1 base and J by 4 bases, with 8 bases between them. This CDR3 spans 14 amino acids. The DNA for the CDR3 is TGTGCCAGCAGCGTATCTGGGGGTAATGAAAAACTGTTTTTT. This gives the protein CASSVSGGNEKLFF.

The CDR3 sequence is CASSLELTTDTQYF. The CDR3, as DNA: TGTGCCAGCAGTTTAGAGTTAACCACAGATACGCAGTATTTT. The chain is built from TRBV5-5 and TRBJ2-3; no definite D call. In germline, CDR1 is SGHKS, CDR2 YYEKEE (reference sequence). Trimming shortened V by 5 bases and J by 2 bases, and 12 bases separated the two germline ends. This CDR3 contains 14 residues.

The CDR3 nucleotides read TGTGCTAGTGGTTACAACACTGAAGCTTTCTTT. It translates to CASGYNTEAFF. The chain recombines TRBV12-5 with TRBJ1-1; D is unresolved. The CDR3 has 11 residues. CDR1 LGHNT and CDR2 FRNRAP come from the germline V gene. Trimming removed 4 bases at V and 2 bases at J, with 2 bases between.

The chain uses TRBV5-1 and TRBJ2-2; 8 nucleotides agree with TRBD2. CDR1 and CDR2 (germline): SGHRS, YFSETQ. The CDR3 extends over 15 amino acids. V was clipped by 2 bases and J by 0 bases; unmatched bases: 0. CDR3 amino acids: CASSFSGANTGELFF. CDR3 bases: TGCGCCAGCAGCTTTAGCGGGGCGAACACCGGGGAGCTGTTTTTT.